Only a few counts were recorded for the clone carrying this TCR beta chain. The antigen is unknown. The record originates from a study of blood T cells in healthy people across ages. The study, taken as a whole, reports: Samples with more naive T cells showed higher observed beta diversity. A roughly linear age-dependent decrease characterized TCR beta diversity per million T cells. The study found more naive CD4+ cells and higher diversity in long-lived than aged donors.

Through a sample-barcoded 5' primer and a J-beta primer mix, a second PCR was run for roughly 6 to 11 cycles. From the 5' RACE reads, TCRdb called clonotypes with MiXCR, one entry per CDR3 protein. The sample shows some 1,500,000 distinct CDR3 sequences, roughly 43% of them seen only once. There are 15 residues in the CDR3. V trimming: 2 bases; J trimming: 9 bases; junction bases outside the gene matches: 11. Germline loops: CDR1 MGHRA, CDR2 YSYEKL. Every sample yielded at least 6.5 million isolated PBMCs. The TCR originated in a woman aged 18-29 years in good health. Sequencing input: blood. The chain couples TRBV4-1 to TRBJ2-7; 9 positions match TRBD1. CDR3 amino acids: CASSQPGQGFIGQYF. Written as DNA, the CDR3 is TGCGCCAGCAGCCAACCGGGACAGGGATTTATAGGGCAGTACTTC.